This TCR beta chain emerged from a study of OX40 agonist ivuxolimab in advanced cancers. The germline V gene encodes CDR1 LNHNV and CDR2 YYDKDF (reference sequence). V was pared by 1 base and J by 5 bases, with 8 bases between. This CDR3 region has 13 residues. A word on this clone: The antigen is unknown.

General study results and limits: At 0.1 to 3.0 mg/kg and by week 6, clonal expansion occurred in CD4+ and CD8+ blood T cells. Some patients without response likewise showed low normalized clonal expansion.

Sequencing was performed with immunoSEQ multiplex PCR; in TCRdb, only in-frame clones are kept and a portion is missing. In the table there are just over 90,000 clones, roughly 90% of which are singletons. This receptor was taken from an adult with an advanced solid tumor such as melanoma, head and neck, liver or kidney cancer. The sample was CD4+ or CD8+ T cells sorted from blood, taken in a trial of the OX40 agonist ivuxolimab. The chain couples TRBV15 to TRBJ1-1; tentatively, D is TRBD1 (5 bases). The CDR3 region has the DNA TGTGCCACCAGCAGAGGGGGGGGTACTGAAGCTTTCTTT. This codes for CATSRGGGTEAFF.